The clone carrying this T cell receptor beta chain was seen ten or more times. The antigen is not known. This sample is part of a study of identical twins. Findings of the study overall: Compared with unrelated sharing, twin-shared out-of-frame alpha sequences had more low-probability sequences.

Template switching (which added a universal primer site) was used, and cDNA carried unique molecular identifiers. Via MiXCR, TCRdb re-called the 5' RACE reads, giving one row per CDR3 protein. The sample comprises 250,000 to 350,000 distinct CDR3 sequences, more than 8% of which are singletons, and around 7.1% rests with the top ten. Germline V gives CDR1 DFQATT, CDR2 SNEGSKA (reference sequence). The V gene end was trimmed by 2 bases and the J gene end by 7 bases; junction bases not matched to a gene: 9. This CDR3 has 16 amino acids. In addition, the sample was reused for a study of yellow fever vaccine responses in identical twins. This second study says: Twins' vaccine T cell response reportedly gave the appearance of partial convergence and partial personalization.

The sequence was obtained from a woman between 18 and 30 years old in good health. V is TRBV20-1 and J is TRBJ2-1; 12 nucleotides line up with TRBD2. The specimen was CD8+ T cells sorted from blood. The DNA for the CDR3 is TGCAGTGCTAGATCTGGACTAGCGGGACGGTGGAATGAGCAGTTCTTC. This translates into CSARSGLAGRWNEQFF.